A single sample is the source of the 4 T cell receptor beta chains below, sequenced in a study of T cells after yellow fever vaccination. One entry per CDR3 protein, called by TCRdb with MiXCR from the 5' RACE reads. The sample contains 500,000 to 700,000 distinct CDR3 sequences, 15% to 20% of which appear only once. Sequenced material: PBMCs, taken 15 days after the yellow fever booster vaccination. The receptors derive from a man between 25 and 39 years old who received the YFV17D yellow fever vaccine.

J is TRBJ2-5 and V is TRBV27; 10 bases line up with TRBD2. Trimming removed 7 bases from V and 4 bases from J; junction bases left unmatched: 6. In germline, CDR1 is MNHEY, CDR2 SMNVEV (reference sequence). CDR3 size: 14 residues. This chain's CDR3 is CASIRTSGRETQYF. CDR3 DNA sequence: TGTGCCAGCATCCGGACTAGCGGAAGAGAGACCCAGTACTTC.

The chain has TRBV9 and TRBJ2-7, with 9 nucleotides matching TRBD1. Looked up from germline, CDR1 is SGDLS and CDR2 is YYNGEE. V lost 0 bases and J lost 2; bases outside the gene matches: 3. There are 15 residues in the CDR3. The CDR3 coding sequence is TGTGCCAGCAGCGTAGTCGGGACAGGGCCCTACGAGCAGTACTTC. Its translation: CASSVVGTGPYEQYF.

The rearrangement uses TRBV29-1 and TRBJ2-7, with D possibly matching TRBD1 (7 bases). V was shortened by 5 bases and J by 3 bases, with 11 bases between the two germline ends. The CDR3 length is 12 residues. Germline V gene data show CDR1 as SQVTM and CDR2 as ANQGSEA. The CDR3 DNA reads TGCAGCGTTTGGCAGGGGGGCTACGAGCAGTACTTC. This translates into CSVWQGGYEQYF.

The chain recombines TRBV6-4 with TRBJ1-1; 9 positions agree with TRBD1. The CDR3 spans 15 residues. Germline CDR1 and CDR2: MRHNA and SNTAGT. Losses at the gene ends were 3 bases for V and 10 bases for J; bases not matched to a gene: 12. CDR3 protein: CASSDTGQGTVGAFF. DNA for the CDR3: TGTGCCAGCAGTGATACCGGACAGGGGACTGTAGGAGCTTTCTTT.